The 26 T cell receptor beta chains reported below all come from one sample, sequenced in a study of blood T cells in healthy people across ages. A second 7 to 11 cycle PCR used barcoded and J-beta primers. MiXCR was run by TCRdb on the 5' RACE reads, yielding one entry per CDR3 protein. The profile covers around 1.1 million distinct CDR3 sequences, with under 40% appearing a single time and about 12% taken by the ten largest. The specimen sequenced was blood. Receptor source: a man aged 18 to 29 in good health.

The rearrangement joins TRBV7-3 to TRBJ1-2; no reliable D call. V was trimmed by 3 bases and J by 1 base, leaving 9 bases between them. The CDR3 contains 14 residues. Germline V gene lookup returns CDR1 SGHTA and CDR2 FQGTGA. The CDR3 protein is CASSLDPNNYGYTF. The DNA of the CDR3 is TGTGCCAGCAGCTTGGATCCGAATAACTATGGCTACACCTTC. The full variable domain, its missing parts supplied by reference TRBV7-3 and TRBJ1-2, is GAGVSQTPSNKVTEKGKYVELRCDPISGHTALYWYRQSLGQGPEFLIYFQGTGAADDSGLPNDRFFAVRPEGSVSTLKIQRTERGDSAVYLCASSLDPNNYGYTFGSGTRLTVV.

The sample holds many counts of this clonotype. The V gene is TRBV2, the J gene TRBJ2-1, with D uncertain. CDR3 size: 15 residues. Germline V gene lookup returns CDR1 SNHLY and CDR2 FYNNEI. Trimming took 7 bases from V and 5 from J, leaving 18 bases between them. Here the CDR3 reads CASTDLGFGDNEQFF. The CDR3 DNA sequence: TGTGCCAGCACCGACTTGGGGTTTGGGGACAATGAGCAGTTCTTC.

The chain is built from TRBV20-1 and TRBJ1-1, with D unclear. The CDR3 has 14 amino acids. Trimming cost V 2 bases and J 0 bases, with 10 bases left between them. The germline V gene encodes CDR1 DFQATT and CDR2 SNEGSKA (reference sequence). The CDR3 DNA reads as TGCAGTGCTAGACCCACACTGTTGAACACTGAAGCTTTCTTT. Protein product: CSARPTLLNTEAFF.

The table lists this clonotype with a count of one. The chain links TRBV4-1 to TRBJ1-5; D perhaps matches TRBD1 (6 bases). The CDR3 is 15 residues long. The germline V gene has CDR1 MGHRA and CDR2 YSYEKL. V gave up 6 bases and J gave up 1 base, with 13 bases separating them. CDR3 bases: TGCGCCAGCAGACACGACGACAGGAGCAATCAGCCCCAGCATTTT. Translated: CASRHDDRSNQPQHF.

The rearrangement uses TRBV10-3 and TRBJ2-5; weak D call: TRBD2 (5 bases). The end of the DNA fits TRBJ2-7 better, so the J call may be wrong. Per germline, CDR1 ENHRY and CDR2 SYGVKD. The CDR3 is 14 amino acids. Here the CDR3 DNA reads TGTGCCACCGCCCGAGAATCGGGGATAGGCGAGCAGTACTTC. It encodes CATARESGIGEQYF.

This rearrangement joins TRBV20-1 to TRBJ1-2; D is unresolved. V lost 5 bases to trimming and J lost 2 bases, with 15 bases between them. The germline CDR1 and CDR2 sequences are DFQATT and SNEGSKA (reference sequence). The CDR3 consists of 14 residues. The CDR3 DNA reads as TGCAGTGCTCCCCAACGGGAAGGAAACTATGGCTACACCTTC. This translates into CSAPQREGNYGYTF.

This clonotype was counted a few times. Its ends do not fully match the called genes, so a read error is possible. The gene calls are TRBV5-5 and TRBJ2-3; D gene unclear. The CDR3 runs to 12 residues. Germline assignment: CDR1 SGHKS and CDR2 YYEKEE (reference sequence). For the CDR3, the DNA is TGTGCCAGCAGCTTGGGGGTAGATTCGCAGTATTTT. Its translation: CASSLGVDSQYF.

The rearrangement joins TRBV20-1 to TRBJ2-5; D possibly uses TRBD1 or TRBD2 (5 bases each). CDR3 length: 15 residues. V lost 0 bases, J lost 11 bases, and 22 bases lay in between. CDR1 and CDR2 (germline): DFQATT, SNEGSKA (reference sequence). The CDR3, as DNA: TGCAGTGCTAGAGATAGTCAGGGACGGGCTTGGGAGCAGTACTTC. This encodes CSARDSQGRAWEQYF.

In its sample, this clonotype was seen a few times. The V and J genes are TRBV18 and TRBJ1-1; D might be TRBD1 (5 bases). The CDR3 loop spans 15 amino acids. Germline lookup yields CDR1 KGHSH and CDR2 LQKENI. Trimming removed 3 bases from V and 6 bases from J, with 17 bases in between. As DNA, the CDR3 is TGTGCCAGCTCACCCGAAGACAGAAACCTCCCTGAAGCTTTCTTT. Translated, it gives CASSPEDRNLPEAFF.

V usage is TRBV7-9 and J usage is TRBJ2-7; perhaps TRBD2 as D (5 bases). The CDR3 contains 14 residues. CDR1 and CDR2 (germline): SEHNR, FQNEAQ (reference sequence). The V gene lost 5 bases and the J gene lost 7 bases, with 18 bases spanning the gap. This CDR3 reads CASSLTSSYDEQYF. The CDR3 DNA sequence: TGTGCCAGCAGCCTCACTAGTTCTTACGATGAGCAGTACTTC.

V is TRBV7-6 and J is TRBJ2-7; TRBD2 matches 7 bases. Unmatched junction bases numbered 7, after V lost 2 bases and J lost 0 bases. This CDR3 has 16 residues. The V gene's germline CDR1 is SGHVS and CDR2 FNYEAQ. CDR3 loop: CASSLWGGDDSYEQYF. The CDR3 DNA is TGTGCCAGCAGCTTATGGGGGGGAGACGACTCCTACGAGCAGTACTTC.

This clonotype was counted between two and nine times. The chain links TRBV20-1 to TRBJ2-1, with D perhaps being TRBD1 or TRBD2 (5 bases each). The CDR3 covers 13 residues. Germline CDR1 reads DFQATT; CDR2 reads SNEGSKA (reference sequence). Trimming removed 6 bases at V and 2 bases at J, with 11 bases between. The CDR3 loop reads CSAPGPPYNEQFF. CDR3 nucleotides: TGCAGTGCCCCGGGACCACCCTACAATGAGCAGTTCTTC.

V usage is TRBV9 and J usage is TRBJ2-1; D remains unclear. CDR3 length: 13 residues. Between the trimmed V and J ends, which lost 0 bases and 8 bases, there was a span of 9 bases. Germline assignment: CDR1 SGDLS and CDR2 YYNGEE. The CDR3 reads CASSVVRNDEQFF. CDR3 DNA sequence: TGTGCCAGCAGCGTAGTAAGGAACGATGAGCAGTTCTTC.

In this sample, this clonotype turned up many times. The gene calls are TRBV29-1 and TRBJ2-3; tentatively, D is TRBD1 (6 bases). Germline loops: CDR1 SQVTM, CDR2 ANQGSEA. Trimming took off 5 bases at V and 3 bases at J, with 12 bases between the two ends. The CDR3 consists of 13 residues. The CDR3 loop reads CSVRAQGTDTQYF. Written as DNA, the CDR3 is TGCAGCGTTAGGGCACAGGGAACAGATACGCAGTATTTT.

This clonotype was detected a few times. The chain has TRBV29-1 and TRBJ2-1; D is uncertain. The J call may be mistaken, given a closer DNA end match to TRBJ2-7. The CDR3 extends over 15 amino acids. The germline gives CDR1 SQVTM, CDR2 ANQGSEA. The CDR3 region has the DNA TGCAGCGTTGAAGAGCAGGAGAGCTCCTACAATGAGCAGTACTTC. The encoded protein is CSVEEQESSYNEQYF.

A word on this clonotype: At one end the junction does not follow the germline gene, possibly because of a read error. The chain couples TRBV20-1 to TRBJ2-3, with 11 bases fitting TRBD2. CDR3 length: 13 residues. Germline CDR1 and CDR2: DFQATT and SNEGSKA (reference sequence). CDR3 sequence (DNA): TGCAGTGCAACTAGCGGGGGTACAGATATGCAGTATTTT. It specifies CSATSGGTDMQYF.

This chain links TRBV28 with TRBJ1-1, with D possibly matching TRBD1 (5 bases). The V gene lost 2 bases and the J gene lost 6 bases, with 13 bases spanning the gap. Looked up from germline, CDR1 is MDHEN and CDR2 is SYDVKM. This CDR3 has 14 residues. CDR3 in DNA: TGTGCCAGCAGTTTAGGGGGGATTTTCGCTGAAGCTTTCTTT. It yields the protein CASSLGGIFAEAFF.

CDR3 protein: CASSQDLQGRTEAFF. The CDR3 DNA is TGTGCCAGCAGCCAAGACCTACAGGGGCGAACTGAAGCTTTCTTT. The chain carries TRBV14 and TRBJ1-1; 7 nucleotides line up with TRBD1. Germline V gene lookup returns CDR1 SGHDN and CDR2 FVKESK. V lost 0 bases to trimming and J lost 5 bases; unmatched junction nucleotides: 6. This CDR3 has 15 amino acids.

A word on this clonotype: At one of its ends the junction is not consistent with the germline gene, which may arise from a read error. In DNA form, the CDR3 reads TGTGCCAGCAACCAAGATACGGCTAGCGGGGGGGCTGTTGATACGCAGTATTTT. It specifies CASNQDTASGGAVDTQYF. The chain combines TRBV4-2 with TRBJ2-3, with 12 nucleotides matching TRBD2. Germline CDR1 LGHNA, CDR2 YNFKEQ. The CDR3 is 18 residues long.

Only a few counts were recorded for this clonotype. The chain joins TRBV2 to TRBJ2-7; D may be TRBD1 or TRBD2 (5 bases each). The germline gives CDR1 SNHLY, CDR2 FYNNEI. The CDR3 runs to 17 residues. Between the trimmed V and J ends, which lost 5 bases and 2 bases, there was a span of 22 bases. The CDR3 bases are TGTGCCAGCAGTTATACTCCTCCGGGACCTACGCCCTACGAGCAGTACTTC. Amino acid sequence: CASSYTPPGPTPYEQYF.

This clonotype was seen only a few times. J is TRBJ1-6 and V is TRBV5-1, with D hard to call. This CDR3 is 15 amino acids long. Trimming cost V 5 bases and J 9 bases, with 18 bases left between them. CDR1 is SGHRS, CDR2 YFSETQ, per germline. Here the CDR3 reads CASSSTMSSGSPLHF. The CDR3 DNA reads as TGCGCCAGCAGTTCCACCATGAGTTCTGGTTCACCCCTCCACTTT.

This chain links TRBV28 with TRBJ1-4; TRBD1 aligns across 7 bases. After removal of 5 bases from V and 8 bases from J, the junction contained 11 bases not matched to a gene. In germline, CDR1 is MDHEN, CDR2 SYDVKM. The CDR3 is 15 residues long. The CDR3: CASSVTGVTVEKLFF. The CDR3 coding sequence is TGTGCCAGCAGTGTTACAGGGGTTACGGTAGAAAAACTGTTTTTT.

This clonotype was seen repeatedly, ten times or more. The J gene is TRBJ2-1, the V gene TRBV10-3; D might be TRBD1 or TRBD2, each matching 5 bases. Trimming shortened V by 4 bases and J by 4 bases, and 8 bases separated the two germline ends. Looked up from germline, CDR1 is ENHRY and CDR2 is SYGVKD. This CDR3 contains 13 residues. The CDR3: CAISGDGYNEQFF. The CDR3 DNA reads as TGTGCCATCAGTGGGGACGGATACAATGAGCAGTTCTTC.

J is TRBJ2-1 and V is TRBV29-1; TRBD1 matches at 9 bases. Germline loops: CDR1 SQVTM, CDR2 ANQGSEA. This CDR3 spans 16 amino acids. With V trimmed by 6 bases and J by 8 bases, 17 bases remained unmatched. CDR3 region: CSVQGARSTHDDEQFF. CDR3 sequence (DNA): TGCAGCGTACAGGGGGCGCGTAGTACACACGATGATGAGCAGTTCTTC.

Details on this clonotype: This may arise from a read error, as a much more abundant clone is one base away. J is TRBJ1-2 and V is TRBV7-2; no definite D call. Germline V gene data show CDR1 as SGHTA and CDR2 as FQGNSA. The V end lost 5 bases, the J end lost 0 bases, and 10 bases lay between the germline ends. This CDR3 spans 14 amino acids. For the CDR3, the DNA is TGTGCCAGCAGCGACTCTTTCGCTAACTATGGCTACACCTTC. Translation gives CASSDSFANYGYTF.

Concerning this clonotype itself: A read error may account for a junction end that differs from germline. The genes are TRBV5-1 and TRBJ1-1; 8 bases are shared with TRBD1. There are 13 residues in the CDR3. CDR1 SGHRS and CDR2 YFSETQ come from the germline V gene. This CDR3 reads CASGLGQGEKAFF. As DNA, the CDR3 is TGCGCCAGCGGCTTAGGACAGGGAGAGAAAGCTTTCTTT.